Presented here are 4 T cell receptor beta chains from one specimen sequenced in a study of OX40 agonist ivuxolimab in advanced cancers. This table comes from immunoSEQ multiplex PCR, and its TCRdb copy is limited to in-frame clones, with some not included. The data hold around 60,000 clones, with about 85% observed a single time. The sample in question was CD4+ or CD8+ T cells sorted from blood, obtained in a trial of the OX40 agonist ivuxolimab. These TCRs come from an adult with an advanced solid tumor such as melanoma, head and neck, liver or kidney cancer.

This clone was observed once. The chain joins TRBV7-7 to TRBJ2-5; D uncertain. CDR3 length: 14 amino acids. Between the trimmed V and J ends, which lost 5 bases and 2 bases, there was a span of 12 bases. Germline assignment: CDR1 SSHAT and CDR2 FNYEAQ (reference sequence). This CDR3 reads CASSVAGVQETQYF. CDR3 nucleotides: TGTGCCAGCAGCGTCGCAGGCGTACAAGAGACCCAGTACTTC.

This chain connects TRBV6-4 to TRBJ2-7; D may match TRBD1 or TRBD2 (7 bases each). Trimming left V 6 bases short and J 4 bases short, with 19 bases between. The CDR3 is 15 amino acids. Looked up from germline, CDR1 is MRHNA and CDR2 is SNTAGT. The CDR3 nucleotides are TGTGCCAGCAGCTCCGAGGGAGGGGGCAATTACGAGCAGTACTTC. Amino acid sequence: CASSSEGGGNYEQYF.

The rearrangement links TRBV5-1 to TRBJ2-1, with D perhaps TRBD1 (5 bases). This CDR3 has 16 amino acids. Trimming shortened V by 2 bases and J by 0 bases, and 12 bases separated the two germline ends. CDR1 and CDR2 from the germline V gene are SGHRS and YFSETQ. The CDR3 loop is CASSFSQDSSYNEQFF. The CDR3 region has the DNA TGCGCCAGCAGCTTCTCACAGGATAGCTCCTACAATGAGCAGTTCTTC.

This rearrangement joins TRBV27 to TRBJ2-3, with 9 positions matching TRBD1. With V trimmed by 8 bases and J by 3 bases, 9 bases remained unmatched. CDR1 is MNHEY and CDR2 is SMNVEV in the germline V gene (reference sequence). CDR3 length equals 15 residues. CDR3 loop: CASGGPDRGTDTQYF. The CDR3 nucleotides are TGTGCCAGCGGCGGCCCCGACAGGGGGACAGATACGCAGTATTTT.